A single sample gave rise to the 10 T cell receptor beta chains below, sequenced in a study of shared clonotypes between healthy human individuals. Only in-frame clones appear in the TCRdb table, and some are missing; sequencing was by immunoSEQ multiplex PCR. In the table there are about 2.2 million clones, approximately 92% of which are singletons. Terminally differentiated effector memory CD45RA+ cells were excluded from the naive CD8 cells, which were CD45RO-negative and positively selected for CCR7. Material for sequencing was naive CD8+ T cells from PBMCs. These TCRs come from a man between 18 and 35 years old in good health. Some clones in this sample may be carry-over from other donors' samples.

V usage is TRBV27 and J usage is TRBJ2-3; D not certain. V was pared by 0 bases and J by 3 bases, with 4 bases between. This CDR3 comprises 13 residues. Germline-derived CDR1 and CDR2 are MNHEY and SMNVEV (reference sequence). CDR3 bases: TGTGCCAGCAGTTTATCGTGGACAGATACGCAGTATTTT. It codes for CASSLSWTDTQYF.

Written as DNA, the CDR3 is TGTGCCACCAGCAGAGAACGGACGGCCGTCGAACCCCAGCATTTT. Amino acids: CATSRERTAVEPQHF. The chain has TRBV15 and TRBJ1-5; D gene uncertain. The CDR3 is 15 residues long. With 0 bases removed from V and 10 bases from J, the gap between germline ends came to 16 bases. CDR1 and CDR2 (germline): LNHNV, YYDKDF (reference sequence).

DNA for the CDR3: TGTGCCAGCAGCGTCAGGGGGAGCGCAGATACGCAGTATTTT. It translates to CASSVRGSADTQYF. The J gene is TRBJ2-3, the V gene TRBV7-6; 7 positions agree with TRBD1. The CDR3 totals 14 residues. Germline trimming cut 5 bases from V and 4 bases from J; bases unmatched to any gene: 6. Germline assignment: CDR1 SGHVS and CDR2 FNYEAQ.

The chain recombines TRBV7-8 with TRBJ2-7, with unresolved D. The germline V and J ends were trimmed by 0 bases and 7 bases, with 16 bases remaining between them. This CDR3 contains 15 residues. From germline, CDR1 is SGHVS and CDR2 FQNEAQ. CDR3 sequence (DNA): TGTGCCAGCAGCTTAGCCTTTAGTGCCCTGGGGGAGCAGTACTTC. Translated, it gives CASSLAFSALGEQYF. The variable domain in full, completed from reference TRBV7-8 and TRBJ2-7, reads GAGVSQSPRYKVAKRGQDVALRCDPISGHVSLFWYQQALGQGPEFLTYFQNEAQLDKSGLPSDRFFAERPEGSVSTLKIQRTQQEDSAVYLCASSLAFSALGEQYFGPGTRLTVT.

This chain links TRBV9 with TRBJ2-1; D ambiguous. V was shortened by 0 bases and J by 2 bases, with 12 bases between the two germline ends. The germline V gene has CDR1 SGDLS and CDR2 YYNGEE. The CDR3 consists of 16 residues. CDR3 bases: TGTGCCAGCAGCGTAGGGGGTGAGACCCCCTACAATGAGCAGTTCTTC. Translation: CASSVGGETPYNEQFF. The variable domain in full, completed from reference TRBV9 and TRBJ2-1, reads DSGVTQTPKHLITATGQRVTLRCSPRSGDLSVYWYQQSLDQGLQFLIQYYNGEERAKGNILERFSAQQFPDLHSELNLSSLELGDSALYFCASSVGGETPYNEQFFGPGTRLTVL.

The chain employs TRBV19 and TRBJ1-1, with D possibly TRBD1 on 5 matching bases. CDR3 length: 14 residues. Germline V lookup: CDR1 LNHDA, CDR2 SQIVND (reference sequence). V was pared by 5 bases and J by 1 base, with 11 bases between. Here the CDR3 DNA reads TGTGCCAGTAGTGGGGACCCGAGGAACACTGAAGCTTTCTTT. Protein product: CASSGDPRNTEAFF.

The rearrangement links TRBV28 to TRBJ1-5; 7 bases align to TRBD1. V gave up 6 bases and J gave up 9 bases; unmatched junction bases: 14. The germline V gene encodes CDR1 MDHEN and CDR2 SYDVKM. The CDR3 loop spans 15 amino acids. CDR3 in amino acids: CASSLVSEGARPQHF. CDR3 in DNA: TGTGCCAGCAGCCTCGTGAGTGAGGGGGCAAGGCCCCAGCATTTT.

The chain recombines TRBV15 with TRBJ2-1; 9 bases agree with TRBD1. The CDR3 runs 16 residues. Per the germline V gene, CDR1 is LNHNV and CDR2 is YYDKDF (reference sequence). With 3 bases clipped from V and 4 bases from J, the junction kept 7 bases outside the gene matches. CDR3 residues: CATSRVGTGIYNEQFF. The CDR3 DNA follows: TGTGCCACCAGCAGGGTTGGGACAGGGATATACAATGAGCAGTTCTTC.

The chain has TRBV5-1 and TRBJ2-7, with D tentatively TRBD2 (6 bases). V was pared by 4 bases and J by 3 bases, with 11 bases between. Per germline, CDR1 SGHRS and CDR2 YFSETQ. The CDR3 is 13 amino acids. The CDR3 coding sequence is TGCGCCAGCAGCCCGGGACTGGTCTACGAGCAGTACTTC. This codes for CASSPGLVYEQYF.

V and J are TRBV19 and TRBJ2-7; no clear D gene. Germline values: CDR1 LNHDA, CDR2 SQIVND (reference sequence). V dropped 5 bases and J dropped 2 bases, with 13 bases sitting between them. The CDR3 covers 14 residues. The CDR3 here is CASSPRLPPYEQYF. DNA for the CDR3: TGTGCCAGTAGTCCCCGGCTCCCACCCTACGAGCAGTACTTC.